A single sample is the source of the 27 T cell receptor beta chains below, sequenced in a study of blood T cell repertoires in COVID-19. The table came from immunoSEQ multiplex PCR; TCRdb's copy has only in-frame clones and leaves some out. This table holds hundreds of thousands of clones, roughly 90% found once. Source material: peripheral blood. The source of these receptors is a woman in her 70s with COVID-19, enrolled during active disease.

The CDR3 spells CASMGGSGGYTF. Here the CDR3 DNA reads TGTGCCAGCATGGGCGGGTCGGGTGGCTACACCTTC. The V gene is TRBV27, the J gene TRBJ1-2; D uncertain. Per the germline V gene, CDR1 is MNHEY and CDR2 is SMNVEV (reference sequence). The CDR3 is 12 amino acids. V lost 7 bases and J 7 bases, leaving 13 bases between the germline ends.

J is TRBJ1-1 and V is TRBV28; 7 nucleotides align to TRBD1. The CDR3 runs to 15 residues. V was clipped by 3 bases and J by 3 bases; unmatched bases: 7. Germline V CDR1 and CDR2: MDHEN, SYDVKM. In nucleotides, the CDR3 is TGTGCCAGCAGTTTCCCGACAGGGACCTACACTGAAGCTTTCTTT. Amino acids: CASSFPTGTYTEAFF.

J is TRBJ1-1 and V is TRBV18; a weak D match, TRBD1 (5 bases). V dropped 0 bases and J dropped 4 bases, with 15 bases sitting between them. This CDR3 has 16 residues. Germline V lookup: CDR1 KGHSH, CDR2 LQKENI. The DNA of the CDR3 is TGTGCCAGCTCACCACCGGAGAAGGGGCCGGGCACTGAAGCTTTCTTT. It translates to CASSPPEKGPGTEAFF. Full variable domain (rest looked up from reference TRBV18 and TRBJ1-1): NAGVMQNPRHLVRRRGQEARLRCSPMKGHSHVYWYRQLPEEGLKFMVYLQKENIIDESGMPKERFSAEFPKEGPSILRIQQVVRGDSAAYFCASSPPEKGPGTEAFFGQGTRLTVV.

The chain has TRBV19 and TRBJ1-2; possible D gene TRBD1, 6 bases. CDR1 LNHDA and CDR2 SQIVND come from the germline V gene (reference sequence). CDR3 length equals 13 residues. V lost 4 bases to trimming and J lost 8 bases, with 14 bases between them. The CDR3 here is CASSTQGKGGYTF. Written as DNA, the CDR3 is TGTGCCAGTAGTACACAGGGAAAGGGCGGCTACACCTTC.

The chain has TRBV20-1 and TRBJ2-5; tentatively, D is TRBD2 (6 bases). Trimming cost V 3 bases and J 4 bases, with 6 bases left between them. Germline V lookup: CDR1 DFQATT, CDR2 SNEGSKA (reference sequence). The CDR3 is made up of 11 amino acids. CDR3 nucleotides: TGCAGTGCTAGCGGGGGAGAGACCCAGTACTTC. Amino acids: CSASGGETQYF.

This chain uses TRBV20-1 with TRBJ2-5; D perhaps matches TRBD2 (6 bases). Germline CDR1 and CDR2: DFQATT and SNEGSKA (reference sequence). Trimming pared 8 bases from V and 5 bases from J, leaving 9 bases between. The CDR3 length is 10 residues. CDR3 region: CSLREETQYF. The CDR3 DNA follows: TGCAGTTTACGGGAGGAGACCCAGTACTTC.

The chain employs TRBV28 and TRBJ1-1; the match to TRBD1 covers 7 bases. Germline V gene data show CDR1 as MDHEN and CDR2 as SYDVKM. The CDR3 length is 14 residues. V was clipped by 6 bases and J by 4 bases; unmatched bases: 8. The CDR3 region is CASSAHQGGTEAFF. The CDR3 DNA reads as TGTGCCAGCAGCGCGCATCAGGGGGGCACTGAAGCTTTCTTT.

The chain links TRBV27 to TRBJ2-7; the D gene is possibly TRBD2 (5 bases). Deletions cut 4 bases from V and 5 bases from J, with 21 bases between. CDR3 size: 16 residues. The germline V gene has CDR1 MNHEY and CDR2 SMNVEV (reference sequence). The CDR3 is CASSSPTTDGLNEQYF. Written as DNA, the CDR3 is TGTGCCAGCAGTTCGCCGACCACGGACGGACTTAACGAGCAGTACTTC.

J is TRBJ1-1 and V is TRBV5-1; D call uncertain. The CDR3 is 13 amino acids. Trimming took off 0 bases at V and 6 bases at J, with 9 bases between the two ends. Germline loops: CDR1 SGHRS, CDR2 YFSETQ. The CDR3 nucleotides are TGCGCCAGCAGCTTGGGAGGGTCTTCTGAAGCTTTCTTT. Its protein product is CASSLGGSSEAFF.

J is TRBJ2-2 and V is TRBV5-6; maybe TRBD2 (6 bases). Germline loops: CDR1 SGHDT, CDR2 YYEEEE. The CDR3 is 17 amino acids. Between the trimmed V and J ends, which lost 6 bases and 5 bases, there was a span of 23 bases. The CDR3 nucleotides read TGTGCCAGCACCTATCGGTCTGGGGGGTGGAATACCGGGGAGCTGTTTTTT. Its protein is CASTYRSGGWNTGELFF.

The CDR3 protein is CASSQELRDRQFF. CDR3 bases: TGTGCCAGCAGCCAAGAGCTCCGGGACAGACAGTTCTTC. The chain has TRBV4-2 and TRBJ2-1; the match to TRBD1 covers 7 bases. The CDR3 is 13 residues long. Trimming removed 0 bases from V and 13 bases from J; junction bases left unmatched: 6. Per the germline V gene, CDR1 is LGHNA and CDR2 is YNFKEQ.

The chain couples TRBV18 to TRBJ1-1, with TRBD1 matching over 12 bases. J gave up 3 bases and V 5 bases, and 10 bases lay outside the gene matches. The CDR3 has 17 residues. Germline-derived CDR1 and CDR2 are KGHSH and LQKENI. The CDR3 here is CASSRSGQGARDTEAFF. Here the CDR3 DNA reads TGTGCCAGCTCAAGATCGGGACAGGGGGCTCGTGACACTGAAGCTTTCTTT.

The chain recombines TRBV3-1 (or the pseudogene TRBV3-2) with TRBJ1-4; D is perhaps TRBD1 (6 bases). There are 16 residues in the CDR3. CDR1 LGHDT and CDR2 YNNKEL come from the germline V gene (reference sequence). V lost 4 bases to trimming and J lost 3 bases, with 15 bases between them. In DNA, the CDR3 is TGTGCCAGCAGCCCCCCCCTCAAGGGGGCTAATGAAAAACTGTTTTTT. Its protein is CASSPPLKGANEKLFF.

This clone was recorded once. The chain links TRBV4-1 to TRBJ1-1, with TRBD1 matching over 7 bases. The CDR3 is made up of 12 amino acids. Germline CDR1 MGHRA, CDR2 YSYEKL. V lost 5 bases, J lost 5 bases, and 2 bases stayed unmatched. CDR3 sequence (DNA): TGCGCCAGCAGCAGGGGGCTGACTGAAGCTTTCTTT. Its translation is CASSRGLTEAFF.

The CDR3 here is CASSPLAGDHEQFF. Here the CDR3 DNA reads TGTGCCAGCAGCCCGCTAGCGGGGGACCATGAGCAGTTCTTC. The chain has TRBV14 and TRBJ2-1; 10 positions agree with TRBD2. Germline V gene sequence: CDR1 SGHDN, CDR2 FVKESK. CDR3 size: 14 residues. V trimming: 4 bases; J trimming: 8 bases; junction bases outside the gene matches: 5.

The chain uses TRBV28 and TRBJ2-7; TRBD1 matches 7 bases. Germline V gene sequence: CDR1 MDHEN, CDR2 SYDVKM. V shed 4 bases, J shed 6 bases, and the junction held 6 bases outside the gene matches. The CDR3 has 13 residues. The chain's CDR3 is CASSSGTVGEQYF. In nucleotides, the CDR3 is TGTGCCAGCAGTTCAGGGACAGTCGGCGAGCAGTACTTC.

This chain links TRBV4-2 with TRBJ2-1; perhaps TRBD2 as D (5 bases). V dropped 2 bases and J dropped 8 bases, with 13 bases sitting between them. CDR1 and CDR2 (germline): LGHNA, YNFKEQ. The CDR3 is 14 amino acids. The CDR3 DNA sequence: TGTGCCAGCAGCCAAAACCTTATAGCGTATGAGCAGTTCTTC. As protein: CASSQNLIAYEQFF.

This clone appeared a few times. The chain recombines TRBV18 with TRBJ1-2; 9 nucleotides agree with TRBD1. The CDR3 is made up of 13 amino acids. Germline V gene data show CDR1 as KGHSH and CDR2 as LQKENI. V was clipped by 6 bases and J by 8 bases; unmatched bases: 7. In DNA, the CDR3 is TGTGCCAGCTCCCAACAGGGGGCGAGGGGCTACACCTTC. Protein product: CASSQQGARGYTF.

Points on this clone: At one boundary the junction diverges from the germline segment, which might be a read error. This chain links TRBV7-9 with TRBJ1-2; D perhaps matches TRBD1 (5 bases). Germline CDR1 is SEHNR and CDR2 is FQNEAQ (reference sequence). This CDR3 has 14 residues. The CDR3 loop reads CASSLSVRDYGYTF. DNA for the CDR3: TGTGCCAGCAGCTTATCTGTCAGGGACTACGGCTACACCTTC.

The V call is TRBV6-5, the J call TRBJ1-1; TRBD1 agrees at 8 bases. Germline CDR1 is MNHEY and CDR2 is SVGAGI. CDR3 size: 12 residues. The V gene end was trimmed by 6 bases and the J gene end by 9 bases; junction bases not matched to a gene: 6. CDR3 loop: CASSRGQGKAFF. In DNA, the CDR3 is TGTGCCAGCAGCCGCGGACAGGGTAAAGCTTTCTTT.

This sequence joins TRBV11-2 and TRBJ1-5; the match to TRBD1 covers 10 bases. Trimming removed 1 base from V and 6 bases from J; junction bases left unmatched: 0. Germline V gene lookup returns CDR1 SGHAT and CDR2 FQNNGV. CDR3 size: 14 residues. CDR3 nucleotide sequence: TGTGCCAGCAGCTTAGGGACAGGGGGTCAGCCCCAGCATTTT. Translating it yields CASSLGTGGQPQHF.

V and J are TRBV15 and TRBJ1-2; the match to TRBD1 covers 7 bases. CDR1 is LNHNV, CDR2 YYDKDF, per germline (reference sequence). The CDR3 loop spans 14 amino acids. Trimming removed 3 bases from V and 7 bases from J; junction bases left unmatched: 8. The CDR3 is CATSRADRVSGYTF. CDR3 nucleotides: TGTGCCACCAGCAGGGCTGACAGGGTGAGTGGCTACACCTTC.

This chain uses TRBV29-1 with TRBJ1-1, with D possibly matching TRBD1 (6 bases). Trimming took 3 bases from V and 3 from J, leaving 14 bases between them. The CDR3 sequence is 14 residues long. Germline CDR1 and CDR2: SQVTM and ANQGSEA. The CDR3 DNA follows: TGCAGCGTTGAGAGGGGGGGTGCGTACACTGAAGCTTTCTTT. This encodes CSVERGGAYTEAFF.

This chain uses TRBV2 with TRBJ1-2, with 8 bases aligning to TRBD1. CDR3 length: 15 residues. V was pared by 6 bases and J by 4 bases, with 10 bases of the junction left unmatched. The germline gives CDR1 SNHLY, CDR2 FYNNEI. This CDR3 reads CASSPGQVSPYGYTF. DNA for the CDR3: TGTGCCAGCAGCCCGGGACAGGTTTCGCCCTATGGCTACACCTTC.

The rearrangement links TRBV27 to TRBJ2-1; 9 positions match TRBD2. CDR3 length: 15 amino acids. The germline gives CDR1 MNHEY, CDR2 SMNVEV (reference sequence). The V and J ends lost 5 bases and 9 bases, in that order; junction bases with no gene match: 11. CDR3 DNA sequence: TGTGCCAGCAGTCGATGGAGCGGGGGGCTCGGTGAGCAGTTCTTC. Its translation: CASSRWSGGLGEQFF.

CDR3 sequence reads: CASSQDLAGGSTDTQYF. The CDR3 DNA is TGCGCCAGCAGCCAAGATCTAGCGGGGGGGAGCACAGATACGCAGTATTTT. The J gene is TRBJ2-3, the V gene TRBV4-3; the match to TRBD2 covers 12 bases. Germline V lookup: CDR1 LGHNA, CDR2 YSLEER. With 0 bases clipped from V and 0 bases from J, the junction kept 1 base outside the gene matches. CDR3 size: 17 residues.

This clone was seen only once. This chain connects TRBV6-1 to TRBJ1-3; D is unresolved. V was cut by 3 bases and J by 0 bases, with 9 bases left in between. Germline V gives CDR1 MNHNS, CDR2 SASEGT. This CDR3 spans 15 amino acids. The CDR3 DNA sequence: TGTGCCAGCAGTGACCCTTCTCGCTCTGGAAACACCATATATTTT. Amino acid sequence: CASSDPSRSGNTIYF.